This TCR beta chain was identified during a study of regulatory T cells in long-lasting Graves disease. About the research overall: Over 5 years on antithyroid drugs plus positive TSH receptor antibodies marked Graves' disease as persistent. The study's findings and limits: Persistent Graves' patients showed reduced TCR diversity versus newly diagnosed patients. TRBV28, TRBJ1-2 and TRBJ2-5 were favored in persistent disease.

Time point indicated: persistent/refractory GD, antithyroid drugs over 5 years with positive TRAb. PBMC RNA was the source of the TCR library. Germline values: CDR1 SGHAT, CDR2 FQNNGV. The CDR3 sequence is 14 residues long. V was pared by 10 bases and J by 1 base, with 9 bases of the junction left unmatched. In regard to this clonotype: The antigen remains unidentified.

For TCR beta, libraries came from iRepertoire HTBI primers and Arm-PCR of CDR3 regions. TCRdb used MiXCR to reprocess the multiplex PCR reads, holding one entry per CDR3 protein. The sample lists 650,000 to 850,000 distinct CDR3 sequences; 25% to 35% were seen once. The clonotype was recovered from a female donor with Graves disease. The sample consisted of peripheral blood mononuclear cells (PBMCs), taken when the disease was refractory, from a patient treated with antithyroid drugs. This rearrangement joins TRBV11-2 to TRBJ1-1; 7 bases map to TRBD1. CDR3 protein: CATATGPKNTEAFF. The CDR3, as DNA: TGTGCCACCGCGACAGGGCCTAAGAACACTGAAGCTTTCTTT.